This T cell receptor beta chain was sequenced in a study of T cells in Graves' hyperthyroidism and ophthalmopathy. Overall study findings and caveats: Blood also held most thyroid clonotypes expanded beyond 0.001. A model of 13 V-J features distinguished ophthalmopathy from stable hyperthyroidism.

To note about this clonotype: What it recognizes is unknown. One end of the junction is discordant with germline, which a read error may explain.

This CDR3 comprises 13 residues. The V gene's germline CDR1 is ENHRY and CDR2 SYGVKD. Not enrolled were patients with uncontrolled infection, other autoimmune disease, pregnancy or lactation. Diagnosis rested on symptoms, serum thyroxine and TRAb, thyroid ultrasound, and orbital computed tomography. RNA transcripts gave rise to amplified TCR beta CDR3 regions. The TCR CDR3 first-round RT-PCR relied on the HTBI primer set. MiXCR, applied by TCRdb to the multiplex PCR reads, yields one record per CDR3 protein. The table records approximately 640,000 distinct CDR3 sequences, roughly 46% of them present only once.

This receptor was obtained from an adult man with Graves' disease, either hyperthyroidism or ophthalmopathy (not recorded which). The rearrangement joins TRBV10-3 to TRBJ1-2; the D is unclear. The material sequenced was peripheral blood or thyroid tissue (not recorded which). Here the CDR3 DNA reads TGTGCCAGCAGTGAAGGTGGAGGGCCCGGCTACACCTTC. It is translated as CASSEGGGPGYTF.